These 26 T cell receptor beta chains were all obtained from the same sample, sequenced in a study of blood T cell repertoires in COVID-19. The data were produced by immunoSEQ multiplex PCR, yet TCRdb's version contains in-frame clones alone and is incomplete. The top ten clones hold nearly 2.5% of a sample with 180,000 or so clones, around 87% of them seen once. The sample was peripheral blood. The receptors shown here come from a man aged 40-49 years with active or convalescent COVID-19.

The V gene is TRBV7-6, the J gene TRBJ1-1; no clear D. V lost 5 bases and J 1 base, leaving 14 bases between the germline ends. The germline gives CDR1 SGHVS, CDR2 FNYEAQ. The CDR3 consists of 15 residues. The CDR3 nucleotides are TGTGCCAGCAGCCTCTCCCCTGAGTCGAACACTGAAGCTTTCTTT. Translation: CASSLSPESNTEAFF.

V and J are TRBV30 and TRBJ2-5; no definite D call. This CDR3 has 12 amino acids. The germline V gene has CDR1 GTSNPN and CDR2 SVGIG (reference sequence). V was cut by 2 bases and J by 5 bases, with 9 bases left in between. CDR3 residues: CAWSRRVETQYF. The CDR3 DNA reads TGTGCCTGGAGTCGCCGGGTTGAGACCCAGTACTTC.

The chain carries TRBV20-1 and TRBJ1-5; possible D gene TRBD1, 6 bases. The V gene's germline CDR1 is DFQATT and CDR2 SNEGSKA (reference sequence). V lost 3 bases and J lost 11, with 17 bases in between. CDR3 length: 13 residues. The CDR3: CSASGSTGRAQHF. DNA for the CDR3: TGCAGTGCTAGTGGGTCTACAGGGAGGGCCCAGCATTTT.

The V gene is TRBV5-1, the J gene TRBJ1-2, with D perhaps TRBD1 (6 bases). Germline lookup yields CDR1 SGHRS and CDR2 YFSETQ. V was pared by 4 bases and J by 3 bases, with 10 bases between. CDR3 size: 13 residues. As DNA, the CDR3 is TGCGCCAGCAGCCGGGACACCGACTATGGCTACACCTTC. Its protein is CASSRDTDYGYTF.

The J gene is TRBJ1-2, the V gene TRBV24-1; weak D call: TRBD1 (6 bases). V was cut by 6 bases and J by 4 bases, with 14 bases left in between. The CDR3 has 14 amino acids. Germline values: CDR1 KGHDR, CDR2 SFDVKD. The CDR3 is CATSPGGQFYGYTF. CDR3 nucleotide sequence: TGTGCCACCAGTCCGGGGGGGCAATTCTATGGCTACACCTTC.

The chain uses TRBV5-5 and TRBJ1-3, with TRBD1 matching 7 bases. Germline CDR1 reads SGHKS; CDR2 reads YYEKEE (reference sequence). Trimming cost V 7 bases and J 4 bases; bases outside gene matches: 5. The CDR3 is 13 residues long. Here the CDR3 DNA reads TGTGCCAGCGACCGACAGGGCGGAAACACCATATATTTT. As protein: CASDRQGGNTIYF. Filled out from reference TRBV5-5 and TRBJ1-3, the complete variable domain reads DAGVTQSPTHLIKTRGQQVTLRCSPISGHKSVSWYQQVLGQGPQFIFQYYEKEERGRGNFPDRFSARQFPNYSSELNVNALLLGDSALYLCASDRQGGNTIYFGEGSWLTVV.

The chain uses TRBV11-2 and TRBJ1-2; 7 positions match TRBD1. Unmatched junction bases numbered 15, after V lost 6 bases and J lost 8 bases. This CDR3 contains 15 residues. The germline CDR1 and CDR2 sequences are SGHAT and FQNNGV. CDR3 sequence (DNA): TGTGCCAGCAGGATCGGACAGGCAATGGAGACGGGCTACACCTTC. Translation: CASRIGQAMETGYTF.

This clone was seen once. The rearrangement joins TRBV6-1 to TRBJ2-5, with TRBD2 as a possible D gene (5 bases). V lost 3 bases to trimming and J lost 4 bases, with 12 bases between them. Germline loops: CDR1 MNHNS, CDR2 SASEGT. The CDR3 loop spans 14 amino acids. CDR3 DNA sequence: TGTGCCAGCAGTGAGGAGGACGCGGGAGAGACCCAGTACTTC. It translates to CASSEEDAGETQYF.

The CDR3 coding sequence is TGTGCCAGCAGGGAGACTAGGGCTCGCACAGATACGCAGTATTTT. Amino acid sequence: CASRETRARTDTQYF. The J gene is TRBJ2-3, the V gene TRBV6-5; TRBD2 might be the D (6 bases). Deletions cut 6 bases from V and 1 base from J, with 14 bases between. Germline V gene data show CDR1 as MNHEY and CDR2 as SVGAGI. This CDR3 spans 15 amino acids.

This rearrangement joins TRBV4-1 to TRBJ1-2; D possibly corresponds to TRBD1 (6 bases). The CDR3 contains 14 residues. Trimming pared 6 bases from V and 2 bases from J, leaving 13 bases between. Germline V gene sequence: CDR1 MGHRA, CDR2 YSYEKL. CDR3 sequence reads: CASSPPGHNYGYTF. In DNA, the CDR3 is TGCGCCAGCAGTCCTCCGGGACACAACTATGGCTACACCTTC.

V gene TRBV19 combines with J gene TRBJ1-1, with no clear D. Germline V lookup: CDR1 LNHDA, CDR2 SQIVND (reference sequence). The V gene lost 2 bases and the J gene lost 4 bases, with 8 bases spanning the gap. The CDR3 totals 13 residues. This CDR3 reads CASSISLSTEAFF. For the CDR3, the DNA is TGTGCCAGTAGTATATCCCTGAGCACTGAAGCTTTCTTT.

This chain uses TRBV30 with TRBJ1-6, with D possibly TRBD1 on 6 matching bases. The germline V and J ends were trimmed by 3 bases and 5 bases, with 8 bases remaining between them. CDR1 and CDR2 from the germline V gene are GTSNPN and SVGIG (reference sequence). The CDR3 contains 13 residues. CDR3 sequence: CAWRQGNNSPLHF. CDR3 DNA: TGTGCCTGGAGACAGGGCAATAATTCACCCCTCCACTTT.

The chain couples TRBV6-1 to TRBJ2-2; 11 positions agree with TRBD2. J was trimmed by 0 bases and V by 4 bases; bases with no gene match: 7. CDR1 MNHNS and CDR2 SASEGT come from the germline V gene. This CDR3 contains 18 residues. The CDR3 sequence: CASSGLAGNSANTGELFF. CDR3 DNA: TGTGCCAGCAGTGGACTAGCGGGGAACTCCGCGAACACCGGGGAGCTGTTTTTT.

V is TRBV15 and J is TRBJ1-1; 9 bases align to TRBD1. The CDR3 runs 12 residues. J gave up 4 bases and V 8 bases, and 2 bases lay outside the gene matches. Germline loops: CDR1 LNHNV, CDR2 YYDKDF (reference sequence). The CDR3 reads CATEDRGTEAFF. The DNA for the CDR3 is TGTGCCACCGAGGACAGGGGCACTGAAGCTTTCTTT.

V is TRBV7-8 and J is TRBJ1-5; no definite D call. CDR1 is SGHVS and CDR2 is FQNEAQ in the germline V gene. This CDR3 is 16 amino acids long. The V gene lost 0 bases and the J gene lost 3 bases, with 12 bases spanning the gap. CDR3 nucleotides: TGTGCCAGCAGCTTAGCGCGCGAAAGAAACAATCAGCCCCAGCATTTT. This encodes CASSLARERNNQPQHF.

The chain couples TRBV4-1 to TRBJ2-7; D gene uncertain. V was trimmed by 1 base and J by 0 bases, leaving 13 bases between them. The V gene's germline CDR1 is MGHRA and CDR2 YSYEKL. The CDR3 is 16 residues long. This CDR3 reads CASSQGPNPSSYEQYF. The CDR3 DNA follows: TGCGCCAGCAGCCAAGGACCAAATCCTAGCTCCTACGAGCAGTACTTC.

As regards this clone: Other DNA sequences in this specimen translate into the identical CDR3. The CDR3 protein is CSVADRGNTEAFF. The DNA for the CDR3 is TGCAGCGTTGCCGACAGGGGTAACACTGAAGCTTTCTTT. This sequence joins TRBV29-1 and TRBJ1-1; 8 positions agree with TRBD1. CDR3 length: 13 residues. Germline lookup yields CDR1 SQVTM and CDR2 ANQGSEA. V shed 4 bases and J 2 bases; nucleotides not matched to a gene: 3.

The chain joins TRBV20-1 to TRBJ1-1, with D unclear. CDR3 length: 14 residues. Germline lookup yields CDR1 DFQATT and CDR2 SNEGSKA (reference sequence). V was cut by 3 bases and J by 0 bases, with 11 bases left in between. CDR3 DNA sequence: TGCAGTGCTAGTACCGGGATAATGAACACTGAAGCTTTCTTT. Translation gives CSASTGIMNTEAFF.

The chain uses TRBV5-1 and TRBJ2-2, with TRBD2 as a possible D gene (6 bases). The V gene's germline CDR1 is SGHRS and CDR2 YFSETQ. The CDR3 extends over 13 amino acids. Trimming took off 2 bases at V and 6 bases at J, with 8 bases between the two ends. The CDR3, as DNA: TGCGCCAGCAGCTTTGGAGGGGCCGGGGAGCTGTTTTTT. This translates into CASSFGGAGELFF.

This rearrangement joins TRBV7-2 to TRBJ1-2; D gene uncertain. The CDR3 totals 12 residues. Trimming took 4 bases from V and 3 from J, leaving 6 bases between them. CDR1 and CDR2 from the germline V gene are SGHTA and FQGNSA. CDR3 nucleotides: TGTGCCAGCAGCTCTGAGTACTATGGCTACACCTTC. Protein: CASSSEYYGYTF.

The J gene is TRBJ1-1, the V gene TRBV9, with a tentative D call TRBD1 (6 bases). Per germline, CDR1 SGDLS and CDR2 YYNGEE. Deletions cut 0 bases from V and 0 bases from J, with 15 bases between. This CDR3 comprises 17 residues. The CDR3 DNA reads TGTGCCAGCAGCGTAGCTACGGCGGGGGCCCTGAACACTGAAGCTTTCTTT. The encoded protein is CASSVATAGALNTEAFF.

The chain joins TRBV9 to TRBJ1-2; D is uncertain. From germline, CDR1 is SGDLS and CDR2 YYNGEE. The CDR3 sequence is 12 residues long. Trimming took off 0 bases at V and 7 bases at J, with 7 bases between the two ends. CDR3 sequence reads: CASSVVEGGYTF. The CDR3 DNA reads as TGTGCCAGCAGCGTAGTAGAGGGTGGCTACACCTTC.

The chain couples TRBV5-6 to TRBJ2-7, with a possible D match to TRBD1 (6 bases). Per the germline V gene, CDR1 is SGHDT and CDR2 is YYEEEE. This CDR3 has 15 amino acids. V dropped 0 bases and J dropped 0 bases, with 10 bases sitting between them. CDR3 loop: CASSLDGDNSYEQYF. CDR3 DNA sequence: TGTGCCAGCAGCTTGGATGGGGACAACTCCTACGAGCAGTACTTC.

CDR3 sequence: CASSDPVEVTQYF. CDR3 DNA: TGTGCCAGCAGCGACCCGGTAGAAGTTACGCAGTATTTT. This chain connects TRBV9 to TRBJ2-3; no clear D. This CDR3 region has 13 residues. Germline assignment: CDR1 SGDLS and CDR2 YYNGEE. V shed 3 bases and J shed 8 bases, with 13 bases lying between them.

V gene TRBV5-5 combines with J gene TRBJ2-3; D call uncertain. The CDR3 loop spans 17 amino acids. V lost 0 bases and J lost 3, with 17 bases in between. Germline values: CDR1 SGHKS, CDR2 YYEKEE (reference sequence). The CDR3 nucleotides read TGTGCCAGCAGCTTGGATTCGGTCCCGGTGTTTACAGATACGCAGTATTTT. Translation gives CASSLDSVPVFTDTQYF.

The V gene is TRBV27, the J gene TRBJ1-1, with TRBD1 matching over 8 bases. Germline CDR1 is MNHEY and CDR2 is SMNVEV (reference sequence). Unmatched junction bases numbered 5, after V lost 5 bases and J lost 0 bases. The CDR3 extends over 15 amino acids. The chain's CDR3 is CASSARTGLNTEAFF. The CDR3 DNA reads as TGTGCCAGCAGTGCCCGGACAGGGTTGAACACTGAAGCTTTCTTT.